This T cell receptor (beta chain) was documented in a study of blood T cell repertoires in COVID-19. Overall study context: Sources were T cells, B-cell-depleted T cells, or PBMCs; the material itself was cDNA or gDNA.

CDR3 length: 14 residues. V lost 1 base to trimming and J lost 3 bases, with 7 bases between them. The germline V gene encodes CDR1 SNHLY and CDR2 FYNNEI. Clinical history as reported by participants underpinned cohort assignment. As processed by the authors: Amplification of reference gene primers provided the estimated nucleated cell counts. Repertoires were generated with immunoSEQ multiplex PCR, while TCRdb's copy carries only in-frame clones and drops some. D and trimming come from the DNA, and the V and J calls and clone size come from that table. The table has 300,000 or so clones, 70% to 90% seen once.

The sample comprised PBMCs or T cells enriched from blood (not recorded which). This receptor was taken from a woman aged 40 to 55 with acute COVID-19. The J gene is TRBJ1-5, the V gene TRBV2; D ambiguous. The CDR3: CASSEGRINQPQHF. The CDR3 DNA reads TGTGCCAGCAGTGAAGGGCGGATCAATCAGCCCCAGCATTTT.